This TCR beta chain derives from a study of CD8+ T cells in alopecia areata. Whole-study results and caveats: Normal scalp had lower clonality than lesional scalp, with alopecia totalis/universalis lesions showing this most strongly.

The sequencing template was cDNA reverse transcribed from extracted RNA. TCRdb's copy holds only in-frame clones and misses some; the assay was immunoSEQ multiplex PCR. The sample contains roughly 120,000 clones, none of them singletons. Comment on this clone: Its matching antigen is unknown. Germline and genes here are mouse. The CDR3 end is not reached by the read, which stops 4 residues before it; the germline J gene fills it in.

CDR1 is FNHDT and CDR2 is SITEND in the germline V gene (reference sequence). V shed 2 bases and J shed 0 bases, with 10 bases lying between them. The CDR3 runs 15 residues. Sequenced material: lesional skin. The sequence derives from a C3H/HeJ mouse with alopecia areata. This mouse strain has H2-k as its MHC haplotype. The chain couples TRBV19 to TRBJ2-3; D not certain. The CDR3 DNA, read in part, is TGTGCCAGCAGTATTACTGTTTCTAGTGCAGAA. Protein product: CASSITVSSAE. The whole CDR3 region reads CASSITVSSAETLYF.